The 21 T cell receptor beta chains in this list originate from one sample, sequenced in a study of monozygotic twins with inflammatory bowel disease (dated by TCRdb to about 2019). The library was built by means of 5' RACE. Sequenced using an Illumina HiSeq 2500. Through TCRdb reprocessing, the reads give one entry per CDR3 protein sequence; DNA is omitted. The sample's table covers around 410,000 distinct CDR3 sequences. The ten largest make up more than 2% of the sample. Sequenced: blood. The receptors come from a human donor with ulcerative colitis or Crohn's disease, or a healthy co-twin of an affected twin (not recorded which).

The J gene is TRBJ1-3, the V gene TRBV20-1. Germline-derived CDR1 and CDR2 are DFQATT and SNEGSKA (reference sequence). This CDR3 contains 15 residues. The CDR3 sequence: CSAARVQGSGNTIYF.

V is TRBV2 and J is TRBJ1-1. The V gene's germline CDR1 is SNHLY and CDR2 FYNNEI. The CDR3 is 15 residues long. The CDR3: CASSDSPIADTEAFF.

The J gene is TRBJ2-5, the V gene TRBV7-2; TCRdb proposes TRBD1, but this gene call is untestable without DNA. This CDR3 has 13 residues. The germline V gene has CDR1 SGHTA and CDR2 FQGNSA. The CDR3 spells CASSYAGVETQYF.

This chain uses TRBV9 with TRBJ2-1; TCRdb designates TRBD1, a call that cannot be tested without DNA. This CDR3 is 17 amino acids long. The germline gives CDR1 SGDLS, CDR2 YYNGEE. This chain's CDR3 is CASSALPGTGSHNEQFF.

The genes are TRBV7-6 and TRBJ2-5; TCRdb reports TRBD2, a call that lacks DNA to check it against. The V gene's germline CDR1 is SGHVS and CDR2 FNYEAQ. This CDR3 has 18 residues. CDR3 amino acids: CASSSFSGTRGVGETRYF.

The rearrangement uses TRBV20-1 and TRBJ1-5. CDR3 length: 15 amino acids. From germline, CDR1 is DFQATT and CDR2 SNEGSKA (reference sequence). The CDR3 reads CSATDPRSLNQPQHF.

This sequence joins TRBV28 and TRBJ2-1; as DNA is missing, the TRBD1 call by TCRdb cannot be tested. In germline, CDR1 is MDHEN, CDR2 SYDVKM. This CDR3 spans 15 amino acids. The CDR3 spells CASRKSGQGRNEQFF. Full variable domain (missing parts from reference TRBV28 and TRBJ2-1): DVKVTQSSRYLVKRTGEKVFLECVQDMDHENMFWYRQDPGLGLRLIYFSYDVKMKEKGDIPEGYSVSREKKERFSLILESASTNQTSMYLCASRKSGQGRNEQFFGPGTRLTVL.

The V gene is TRBV28, the J gene TRBJ1-5; TCRdb lists TRBD1, though no DNA is available to test this call. This CDR3 comprises 17 residues. CDR1 MDHEN and CDR2 SYDVKM come from the germline V gene. This CDR3 is CASDPGQGAPGNQPQHF.

The chain combines TRBV27 with TRBJ2-7; with no DNA, the TCRdb D assignment of TRBD1 cannot be verified. Per germline, CDR1 MNHEY and CDR2 SMNVEV (reference sequence). The CDR3 consists of 13 residues. CDR3 sequence: CASSPALGYEQYF.

The rearrangement uses TRBV20-1 and TRBJ2-7. The germline V gene encodes CDR1 DFQATT and CDR2 SNEGSKA (reference sequence). The CDR3 has 11 amino acids. CDR3 in amino acids: CSARSSYEQYF.

The chain carries TRBV4-3 and TRBJ2-7; without DNA, the TCRdb call of TRBD1 cannot be checked. CDR1 is LGHNA, CDR2 YSLEER, per germline. This CDR3 comprises 15 residues. CDR3 in amino acids: CASSSRTGGAYEQYF.

The chain recombines TRBV20-1 with TRBJ1-2. Germline V gives CDR1 DFQATT, CDR2 SNEGSKA (reference sequence). CDR3 length equals 15 residues. The CDR3 is CSDLVALGRDYGYTF.

The chain recombines TRBV12-3 or TRBV12-4 with TRBJ1-5; as DNA is missing, the TRBD1 call by TCRdb cannot be tested. The CDR3 has 17 amino acids. The CDR3 loop is CASSLPARTGGGQPQHF.

V is TRBV13 and J is TRBJ1-1. Germline V gene data show CDR1 as PRHDT and CDR2 as FYEKMQ (reference sequence). The CDR3 consists of 15 residues. Here the CDR3 reads CASSPGGMGNTEAFF.

V usage is TRBV3-1 and J usage is TRBJ1-2; TCRdb outputs TRBD1, but without DNA this stays unchecked. Germline CDR1 and CDR2: LGHDT and YNNKEL (reference sequence). This CDR3 is 16 amino acids long. The CDR3 region is CASSQIPQGPLSGYTF. The whole variable domain, filled in from reference TRBV3-1 and TRBJ1-2, reads DTAVSQTPKYLVTQMGNDKSIKCEQNLGHDTMYWYKQDSKKFLKIMFSYNNKELIINETVPNRFSPKSPDKAHLNLHINSLELGDSAVYFCASSQIPQGPLSGYTFGSGTRLTVV.

The chain has TRBV7-6 and TRBJ2-7; the TRBD1 assignment by TCRdb is unverifiable without DNA. Germline V gives CDR1 SGHVS, CDR2 FNYEAQ. This CDR3 contains 13 residues. The CDR3 reads CASSMGQWGEQYF.

V usage is TRBV5-1 and J usage is TRBJ1-5; there is no DNA to check the TCRdb D call of TRBD1. Germline loops: CDR1 SGHRS, CDR2 YFSETQ. CDR3 size: 15 residues. The CDR3 is CASSSFDRGGQPQHF.

The chain has TRBV5-1 and TRBJ1-6; TCRdb's assignment of TRBD1 cannot be checked, as there is no DNA. The germline V gene has CDR1 SGHRS and CDR2 YFSETQ. The CDR3 runs to 15 residues. The CDR3 spells CASSPVMAGGSPLHF.

The CDR3 sequence is CASSLVTAGGAFTDTQYF. The rearrangement links TRBV11-2 to TRBJ2-3; TCRdb names TRBD2, which stays unverified in the absence of DNA. Germline V gene data show CDR1 as SGHAT and CDR2 as FQNNGV. The CDR3 spans 18 residues.

The genes are TRBV5-5 and TRBJ1-1; without DNA, the TCRdb call of TRBD1 cannot be checked. There are 12 residues in the CDR3. Germline V gives CDR1 SGHKS, CDR2 YYEKEE (reference sequence). The CDR3 sequence: CASARTDPEAFF.

This chain connects TRBV20-1 to TRBJ1-4. This CDR3 is built from 12 residues. CDR1 and CDR2 (germline): DFQATT, SNEGSKA (reference sequence). The CDR3 protein is CSALWASAKLFF.